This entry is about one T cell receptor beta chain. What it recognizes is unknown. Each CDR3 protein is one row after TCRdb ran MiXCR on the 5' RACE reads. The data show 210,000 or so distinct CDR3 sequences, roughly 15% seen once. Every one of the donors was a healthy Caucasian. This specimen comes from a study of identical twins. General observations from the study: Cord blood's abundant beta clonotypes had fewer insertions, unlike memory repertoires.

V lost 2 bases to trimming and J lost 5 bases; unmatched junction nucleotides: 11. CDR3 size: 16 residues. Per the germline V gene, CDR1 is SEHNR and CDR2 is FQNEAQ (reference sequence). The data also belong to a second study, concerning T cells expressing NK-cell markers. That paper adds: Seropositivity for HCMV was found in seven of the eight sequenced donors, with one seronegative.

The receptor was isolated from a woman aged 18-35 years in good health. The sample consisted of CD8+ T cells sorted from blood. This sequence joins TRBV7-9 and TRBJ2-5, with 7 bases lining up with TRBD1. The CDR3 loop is CASSLSDRATGETQYF. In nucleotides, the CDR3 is TGTGCCAGCAGCTTATCCGACAGGGCTACCGGGGAGACCCAGTACTTC. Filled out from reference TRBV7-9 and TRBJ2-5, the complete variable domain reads DTGVSQNPRHKITKRGQNVTFRCDPISEHNRLYWYRQTLGQGPEFLTYFQNEAQLEKSRLLSDRFSAERPKGSFSTLEIQRTEQGDSAMYLCASSLSDRATGETQYFGPGTRLLVL.